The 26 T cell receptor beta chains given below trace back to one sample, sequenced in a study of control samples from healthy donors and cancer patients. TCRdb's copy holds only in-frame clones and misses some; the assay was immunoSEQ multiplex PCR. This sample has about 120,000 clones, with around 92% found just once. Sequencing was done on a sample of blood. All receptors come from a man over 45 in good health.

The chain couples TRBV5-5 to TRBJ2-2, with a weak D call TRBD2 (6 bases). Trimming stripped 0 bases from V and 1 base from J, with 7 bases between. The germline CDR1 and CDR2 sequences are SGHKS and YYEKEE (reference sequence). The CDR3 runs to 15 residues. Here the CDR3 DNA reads TGTGCCAGCAGCTTGGACGGGGGGAACACCGGGGAGCTGTTTTTT. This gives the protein CASSLDGGNTGELFF.

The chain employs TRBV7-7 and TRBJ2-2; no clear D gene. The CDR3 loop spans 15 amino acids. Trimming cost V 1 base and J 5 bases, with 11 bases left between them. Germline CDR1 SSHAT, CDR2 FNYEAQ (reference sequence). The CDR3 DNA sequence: TGTGCCAGCAGCTTAGTCCCCGCCGGGACCGGGGAGCTGTTTTTT. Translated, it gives CASSLVPAGTGELFF. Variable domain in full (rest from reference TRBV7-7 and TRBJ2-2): GAGVSQSPRYKVTKRGQDVTLRCDPISSHATLYWYQQALGQGPEFLTYFNYEAQPDKSGLPSDRFSAERPEGSISTLTIQRTEQRDSAMYRCASSLVPAGTGELFFGEGSRLTVL.

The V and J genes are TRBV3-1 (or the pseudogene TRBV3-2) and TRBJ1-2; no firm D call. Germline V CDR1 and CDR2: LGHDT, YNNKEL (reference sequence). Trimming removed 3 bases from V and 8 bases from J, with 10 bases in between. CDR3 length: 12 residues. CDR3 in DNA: TGTGCCAGCAGCCAGAGAGCGGGAGGCTACACCTTC. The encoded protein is CASSQRAGGYTF.

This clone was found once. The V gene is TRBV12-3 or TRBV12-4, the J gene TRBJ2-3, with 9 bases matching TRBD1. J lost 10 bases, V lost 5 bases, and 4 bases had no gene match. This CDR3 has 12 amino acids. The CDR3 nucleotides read TGTGCCAGCAGTACTGACAGGGGGGCGCAGTATTTT. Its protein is CASSTDRGAQYF.

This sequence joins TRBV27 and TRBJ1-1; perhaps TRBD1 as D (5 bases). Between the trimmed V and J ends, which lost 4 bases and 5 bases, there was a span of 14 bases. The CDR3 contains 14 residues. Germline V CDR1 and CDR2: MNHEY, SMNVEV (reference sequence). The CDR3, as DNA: TGTGCCAGCAGTTACCGCAGGGCTGGGACTGAAGCTTTCTTT. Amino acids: CASSYRRAGTEAFF.

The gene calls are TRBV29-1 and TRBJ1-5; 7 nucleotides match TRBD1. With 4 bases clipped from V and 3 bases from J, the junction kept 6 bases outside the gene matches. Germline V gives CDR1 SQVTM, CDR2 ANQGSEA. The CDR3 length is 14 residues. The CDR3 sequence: CSVAAGGLNQPQHF. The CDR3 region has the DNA TGCAGCGTTGCGGCAGGGGGTCTCAATCAGCCCCAGCATTTT.

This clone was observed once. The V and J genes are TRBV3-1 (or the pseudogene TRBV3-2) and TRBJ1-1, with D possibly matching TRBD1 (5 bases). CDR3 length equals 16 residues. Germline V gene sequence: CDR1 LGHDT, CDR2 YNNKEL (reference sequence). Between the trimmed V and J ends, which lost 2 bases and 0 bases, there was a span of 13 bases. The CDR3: CASSQMPGPLNTEAFF. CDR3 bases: TGTGCCAGCAGCCAAATGCCAGGGCCTTTGAACACTGAAGCTTTCTTT.

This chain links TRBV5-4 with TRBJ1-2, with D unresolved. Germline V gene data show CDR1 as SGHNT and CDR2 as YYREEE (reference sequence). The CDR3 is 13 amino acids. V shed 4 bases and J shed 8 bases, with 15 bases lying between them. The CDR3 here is CASSLQLAGGYTF. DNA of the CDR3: TGTGCCAGCAGCCTACAGCTTGCGGGGGGCTACACCTTC. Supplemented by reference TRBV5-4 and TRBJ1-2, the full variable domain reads ETGVTQSPTHLIKTRGQQVTLRCSSQSGHNTVSWYQQALGQGPQFIFQYYREEENGRGNFPPRFSGLQFPNYSSELNVNALELDDSALYLCASSLQLAGGYTFGSGTRLTVV.

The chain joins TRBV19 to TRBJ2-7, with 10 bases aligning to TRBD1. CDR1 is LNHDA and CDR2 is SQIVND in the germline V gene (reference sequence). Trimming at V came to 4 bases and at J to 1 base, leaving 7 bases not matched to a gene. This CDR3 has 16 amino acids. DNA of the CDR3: TGTGCCAGTAGTAGAAAGGGACAGGGGTTTTCCTACGAGCAGTACTTC. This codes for CASSRKGQGFSYEQYF.

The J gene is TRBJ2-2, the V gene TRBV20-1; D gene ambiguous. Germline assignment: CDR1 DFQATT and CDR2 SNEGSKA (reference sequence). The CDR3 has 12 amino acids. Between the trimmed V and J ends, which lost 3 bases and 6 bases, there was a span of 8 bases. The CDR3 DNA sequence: TGCAGTGCTAGTTTCCCAGCCGGGGAGCTGTTTTTT. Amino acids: CSASFPAGELFF.

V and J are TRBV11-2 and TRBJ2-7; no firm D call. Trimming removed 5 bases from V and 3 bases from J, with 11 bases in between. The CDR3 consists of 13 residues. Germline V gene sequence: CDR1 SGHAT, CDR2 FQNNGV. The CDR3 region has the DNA TGTGCCAGCAGCAACCAGGAGTACTACGAGCAGTACTTC. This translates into CASSNQEYYEQYF.

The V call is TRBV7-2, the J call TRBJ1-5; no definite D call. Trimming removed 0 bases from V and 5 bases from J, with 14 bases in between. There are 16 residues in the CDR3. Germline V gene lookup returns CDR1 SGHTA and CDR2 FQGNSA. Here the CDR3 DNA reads TGTGCCAGCAGCTTAGCGCCGAGGGTTCCCCATCAGCCCCAGCATTTT. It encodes CASSLAPRVPHQPQHF.

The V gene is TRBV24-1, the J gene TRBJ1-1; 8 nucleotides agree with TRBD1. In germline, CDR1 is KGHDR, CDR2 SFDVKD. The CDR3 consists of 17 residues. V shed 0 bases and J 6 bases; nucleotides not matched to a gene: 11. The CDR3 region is CATSDLISDRGRAEAFF. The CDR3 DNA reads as TGTGCCACCAGTGATTTGATCTCCGACAGGGGAAGGGCTGAAGCTTTCTTT.

The CDR3, as DNA: TGTGCCAGCAGCGTAGATTCACTGCACACAGATACGCAGTATTTT. Protein product: CASSVDSLHTDTQYF. V is TRBV9 and J is TRBJ2-3; no clear D gene. Germline values: CDR1 SGDLS, CDR2 YYNGEE. Trimming cost V 0 bases and J 2 bases, with 10 bases left between them. The CDR3 is 15 residues long.

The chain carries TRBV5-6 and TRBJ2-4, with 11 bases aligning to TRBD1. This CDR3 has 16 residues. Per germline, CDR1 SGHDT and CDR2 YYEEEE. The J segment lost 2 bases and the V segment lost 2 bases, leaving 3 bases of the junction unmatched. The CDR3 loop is CASSFGQGASKNIQYF. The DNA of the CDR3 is TGTGCCAGCAGCTTCGGACAGGGGGCGTCCAAAAACATTCAGTACTTC. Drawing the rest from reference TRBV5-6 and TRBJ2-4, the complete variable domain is DAGVTQSPTHLIKTRGQQVTLRCSPKSGHDTVSWYQQALGQGPQFIFQYYEEEERQRGNFPDRFSGHQFPNYSSELNVNALLLGDSALYLCASSFGQGASKNIQYFGAGTRLSVL.

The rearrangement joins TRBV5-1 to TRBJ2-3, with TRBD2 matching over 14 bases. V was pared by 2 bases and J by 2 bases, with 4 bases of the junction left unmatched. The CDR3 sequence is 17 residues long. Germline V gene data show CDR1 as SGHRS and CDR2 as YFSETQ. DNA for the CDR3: TGCGCCAGCAGCTTCGGACTAGCGGGGGGTTACACAGATACGCAGTATTTT. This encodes CASSFGLAGGYTDTQYF.

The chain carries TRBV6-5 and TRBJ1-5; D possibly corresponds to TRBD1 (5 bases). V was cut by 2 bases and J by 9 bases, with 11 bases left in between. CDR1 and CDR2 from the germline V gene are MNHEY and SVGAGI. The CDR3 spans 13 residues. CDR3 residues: CASSYRGEWPQHF. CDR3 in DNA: TGTGCCAGCAGTTACAGGGGAGAATGGCCCCAGCATTTT.

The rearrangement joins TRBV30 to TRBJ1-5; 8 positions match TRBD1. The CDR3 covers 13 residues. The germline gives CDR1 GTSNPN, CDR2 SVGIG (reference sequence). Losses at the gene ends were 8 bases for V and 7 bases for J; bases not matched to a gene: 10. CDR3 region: CALGGQGNQPQHF. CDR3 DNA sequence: TGTGCCCTCGGAGGACAGGGAAACCAGCCCCAGCATTTT.

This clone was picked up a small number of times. CDR3 protein: CASSPGGAGTGELFF. CDR3 nucleotides: TGTGCCAGCAGCCCCGGGGGGGCGGGCACCGGGGAGCTGTTTTTT. V gene TRBV5-4 combines with J gene TRBJ2-2, with 8 bases identical to TRBD2. V shed 4 bases and J 4 bases; nucleotides not matched to a gene: 6. CDR3 length: 15 amino acids. CDR1 is SGHNT, CDR2 YYREEE, per germline (reference sequence).

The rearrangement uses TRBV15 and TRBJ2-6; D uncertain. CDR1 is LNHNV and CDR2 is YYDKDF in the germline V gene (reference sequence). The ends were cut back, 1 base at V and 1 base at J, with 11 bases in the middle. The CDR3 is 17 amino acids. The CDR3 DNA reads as TGTGCCACCAGCAGAGGGGCCGGGCAATCTGGGGCCAACGTCCTGACTTTC. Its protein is CATSRGAGQSGANVLTF.

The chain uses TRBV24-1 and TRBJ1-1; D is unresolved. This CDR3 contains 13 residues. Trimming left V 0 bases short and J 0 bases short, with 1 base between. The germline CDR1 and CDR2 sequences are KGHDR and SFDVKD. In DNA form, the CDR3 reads TGTGCCACCAGTGATTTGCTGAACACTGAAGCTTTCTTT. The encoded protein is CATSDLLNTEAFF.

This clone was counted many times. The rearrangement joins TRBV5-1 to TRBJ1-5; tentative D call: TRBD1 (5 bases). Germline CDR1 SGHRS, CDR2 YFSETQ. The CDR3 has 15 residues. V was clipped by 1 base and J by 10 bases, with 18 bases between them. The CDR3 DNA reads TGCGCCAGCAGCTTGAGTTCAGGGCCTTCCAATCCCCAGCATTTT. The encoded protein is CASSLSSGPSNPQHF.

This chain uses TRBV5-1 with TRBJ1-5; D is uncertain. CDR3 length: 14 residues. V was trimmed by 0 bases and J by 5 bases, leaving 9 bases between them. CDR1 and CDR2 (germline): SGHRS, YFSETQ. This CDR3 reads CASSLGGEYQPQHF. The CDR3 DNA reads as TGCGCCAGCAGCTTGGGGGGAGAATATCAGCCCCAGCATTTT.

In nucleotides, the CDR3 is TGTGCCAGCAGTTACGGTTCGGCAAACTACGAGCAGTACTTC. This encodes CASSYGSANYEQYF. The chain carries TRBV6-2 or TRBV6-3 and TRBJ2-7; D is ambiguous. The CDR3 length is 14 residues. The V gene's germline CDR1 is MNHEY and CDR2 SVGEGT. With 2 bases removed from V and 3 bases from J, the gap between germline ends came to 11 bases.

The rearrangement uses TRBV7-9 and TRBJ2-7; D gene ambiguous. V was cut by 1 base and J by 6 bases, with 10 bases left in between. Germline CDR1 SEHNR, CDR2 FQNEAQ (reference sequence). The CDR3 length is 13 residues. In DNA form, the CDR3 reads TGTGCCAGCAGCTTAGTAATGGGCTCCGAGCAGTACTTC. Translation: CASSLVMGSEQYF.

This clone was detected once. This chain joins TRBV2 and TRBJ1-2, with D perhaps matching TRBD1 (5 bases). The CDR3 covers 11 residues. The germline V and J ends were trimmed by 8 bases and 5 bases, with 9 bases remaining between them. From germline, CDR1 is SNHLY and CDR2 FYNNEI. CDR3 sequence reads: CASGGGYGYTF. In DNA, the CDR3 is TGTGCCAGCGGGGGTGGGTATGGCTACACCTTC.